Shown below are 6 T cell receptor beta chains from a single sample sequenced in a study of CD8+ T cells in alopecia areata. As for treatment: oral pan-JAK inhibitor, 5-10 mg twice daily. Following RNA extraction, reverse transcription yielded cDNA that acted as the sequencing template. Assay used: immunoSEQ multiplex PCR; TCRdb lists only in-frame clones, some missing. The data contain about 220,000 clones, more than 45% of them singletons. The starting material was CD4+ T cells sorted from blood, obtained at week 4, from a patient treated with tofacitinib. The origin of the receptors is a human donor with alopecia areata.

This sequence joins TRBV10-3 and TRBJ1-1; D is unresolved. V was shortened by 1 base and J by 7 bases, with 16 bases between the two germline ends. The CDR3 has 15 residues. CDR1 ENHRY and CDR2 SYGVKD come from the germline V gene. The CDR3 DNA sequence: TGTGCCATCAGTGAGTTAGTGACACCGCGGGGTGAAGCTTTCTTT. It is translated as CAISELVTPRGEAFF.

The gene calls are TRBV18 and TRBJ1-2; 9 nucleotides match TRBD1. After removal of 3 bases from V and 7 bases from J, the junction contained 12 bases not matched to a gene. The CDR3 runs to 16 residues. Germline V gives CDR1 KGHSH, CDR2 LQKENI. DNA of the CDR3: TGTGCCAGCTCACCTATACAGGGGGCCACCCTCTCTGGCTACACCTTC. Its translation is CASSPIQGATLSGYTF.

This clone was detected a few times. The V call is TRBV19, the J call TRBJ2-2; D is uncertain. The length of the CDR3 is 15 residues. V dropped 5 bases and J dropped 6 bases, with 16 bases sitting between them. Germline V gene data show CDR1 as LNHDA and CDR2 as SQIVND (reference sequence). This chain's CDR3 is CASSGQPAPAGELFF. As DNA, the CDR3 is TGTGCCAGTAGTGGGCAGCCAGCCCCCGCCGGGGAGCTGTTTTTT.

This clone was counted a few times. The V call is TRBV10-3, the J call TRBJ2-5; no clear D. V was cut by 4 bases and J by 2 bases, with 8 bases left in between. Per the germline V gene, CDR1 is ENHRY and CDR2 is SYGVKD. There are 13 residues in the CDR3. CDR3 amino acids: CAISVARQETQYF. CDR3 DNA: TGTGCCATCAGTGTGGCTCGACAAGAGACCCAGTACTTC.

The chain has TRBV30 and TRBJ2-1, with D maybe TRBD2 (5 bases). This CDR3 has 14 residues. Looked up from germline, CDR1 is GTSNPN and CDR2 is SVGIG (reference sequence). Trimming took 5 bases from V and 8 from J, leaving 19 bases between them. The CDR3 bases are TGTGCCTGGTCTGCCTTTGGCGGGCCGGATGAGCAGTTCTTC. Its translation is CAWSAFGGPDEQFF.

To note about this clone: The sample contains more than one DNA sequence encoding this CDR3. The J gene is TRBJ2-3, the V gene TRBV29-1, with D unresolved. The CDR3 sequence is 12 residues long. V lost 3 bases, J lost 1 base, and 5 bases lay in between. CDR1 is SQVTM, CDR2 ANQGSEA, per germline. The DNA of the CDR3 is TGCAGCGTTGAGAAGGGCACAGATACGCAGTATTTT. This codes for CSVEKGTDTQYF.